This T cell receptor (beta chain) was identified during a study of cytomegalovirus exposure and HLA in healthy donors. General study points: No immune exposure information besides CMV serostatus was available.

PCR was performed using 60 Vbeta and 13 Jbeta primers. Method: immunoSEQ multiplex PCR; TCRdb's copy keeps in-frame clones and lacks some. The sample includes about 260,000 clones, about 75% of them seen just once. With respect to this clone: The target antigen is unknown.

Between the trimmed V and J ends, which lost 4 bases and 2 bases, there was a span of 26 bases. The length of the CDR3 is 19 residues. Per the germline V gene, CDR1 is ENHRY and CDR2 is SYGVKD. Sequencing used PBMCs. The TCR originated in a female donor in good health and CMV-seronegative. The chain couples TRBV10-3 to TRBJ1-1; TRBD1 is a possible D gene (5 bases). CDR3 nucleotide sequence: TGTGCCATCAGTGCGAGGACATCGCCAACCGAAGACAGAAACACTGAAGCTTTCTTT. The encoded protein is CAISARTSPTEDRNTEAFF.